This T cell receptor beta chain was sequenced during a study of CD8+ T cells in alopecia areata. Study-wide results and limits: The study found TCR sharing across patients less clear than in mice, possibly for HLA reasons.

Following RNA extraction, reverse transcription yielded cDNA that acted as the sequencing template. This table comes from immunoSEQ multiplex PCR, and its TCRdb copy is limited to in-frame clones, with some not included. The repertoire holds approximately 91,000 clones, with 40% to 45% as singletons. V lost 3 bases, J lost 10 bases, and 17 bases stayed unmatched. The germline CDR1 and CDR2 sequences are SQVTM and ANQGSEA. CDR3 length: 16 amino acids. This clone was seen more than once but under ten times. Its antigen is still unknown. The chain is built from TRBV29-1 and TRBJ2-1, with 8 bases matching TRBD2. The source is a human donor with alopecia areata. The sequenced sample was CD4+ T cells sorted from blood. The CDR3 sequence is CSVDSAGGVSGGEQFF. CDR3 bases: TGCAGCGTTGATAGCGCGGGAGGCGTCTCTGGGGGGGAGCAGTTCTTC.